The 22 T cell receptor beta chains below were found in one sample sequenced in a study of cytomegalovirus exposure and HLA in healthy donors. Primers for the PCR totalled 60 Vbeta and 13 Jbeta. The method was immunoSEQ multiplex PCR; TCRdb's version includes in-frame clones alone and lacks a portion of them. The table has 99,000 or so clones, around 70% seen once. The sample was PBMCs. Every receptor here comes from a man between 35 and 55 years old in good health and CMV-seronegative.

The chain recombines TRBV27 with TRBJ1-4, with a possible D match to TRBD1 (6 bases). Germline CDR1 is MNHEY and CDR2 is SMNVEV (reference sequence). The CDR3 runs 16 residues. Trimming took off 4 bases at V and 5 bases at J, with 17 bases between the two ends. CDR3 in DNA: TGTGCCAGCAGTTCCACCTTACAGGGCCCAAATGAAAAACTGTTTTTT. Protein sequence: CASSSTLQGPNEKLFF.

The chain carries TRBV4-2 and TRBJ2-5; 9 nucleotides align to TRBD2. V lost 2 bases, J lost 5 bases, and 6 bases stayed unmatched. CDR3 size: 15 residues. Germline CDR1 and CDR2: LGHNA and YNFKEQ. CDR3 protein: CASSQSGGGAETQYF. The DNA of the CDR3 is TGTGCCAGCAGCCAATCAGGCGGGGGGGCTGAGACCCAGTACTTC.

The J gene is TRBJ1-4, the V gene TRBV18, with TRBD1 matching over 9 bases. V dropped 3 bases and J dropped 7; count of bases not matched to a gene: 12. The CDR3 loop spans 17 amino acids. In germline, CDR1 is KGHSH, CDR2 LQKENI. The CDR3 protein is CASSPDQPGTGSEKLFF. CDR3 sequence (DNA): TGTGCCAGCTCACCGGATCAACCCGGGACAGGGTCTGAAAAACTGTTTTTT.

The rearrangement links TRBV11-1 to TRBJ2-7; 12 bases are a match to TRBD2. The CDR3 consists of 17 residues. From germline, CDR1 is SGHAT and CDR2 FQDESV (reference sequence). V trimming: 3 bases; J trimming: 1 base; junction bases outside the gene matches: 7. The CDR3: CASSFTSGRSFSYEQYF. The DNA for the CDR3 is TGTGCCAGCAGCTTCACTAGCGGGAGGTCCTTTTCCTACGAGCAGTACTTC.

As DNA, the CDR3 is TGTGCCAGCAGGGAGGGACTAGCGACGAACACCGGGGAGCTGTTTTTT. Its protein product is CASREGLATNTGELFF. The chain has TRBV2 and TRBJ2-2; TRBD2 agrees at 10 bases. The germline V gene encodes CDR1 SNHLY and CDR2 FYNNEI. The J segment lost 0 bases and the V segment lost 6 bases, leaving 4 bases of the junction unmatched. CDR3 size: 16 residues. Full variable domain (remainder filled in from reference TRBV2 and TRBJ2-2): EPEVTQTPSHQVTQMGQEVILRCVPISNHLYFYWYRQILGQKVEFLVSFYNNEISEKSEIFDDQFSVERPDGSNFTLKIRSTKLEDSAMYFCASREGLATNTGELFFGEGSRLTVL.

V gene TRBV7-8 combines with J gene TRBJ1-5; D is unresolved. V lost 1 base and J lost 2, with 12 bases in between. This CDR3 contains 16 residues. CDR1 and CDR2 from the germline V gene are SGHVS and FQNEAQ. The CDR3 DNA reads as TGTGCCAGCAGCTTAGATTCCGCCGGGGGCAATCAGCCCCAGCATTTT. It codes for CASSLDSAGGNQPQHF.

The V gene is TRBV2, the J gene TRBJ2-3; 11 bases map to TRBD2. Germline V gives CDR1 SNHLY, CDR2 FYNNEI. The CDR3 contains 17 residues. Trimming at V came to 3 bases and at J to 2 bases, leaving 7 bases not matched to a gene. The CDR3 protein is CASSDLAGGPNTDTQYF. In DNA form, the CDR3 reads TGTGCCAGCAGTGACTTAGCGGGAGGGCCCAACACAGATACGCAGTATTTT. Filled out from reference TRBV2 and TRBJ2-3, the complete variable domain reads EPEVTQTPSHQVTQMGQEVILRCVPISNHLYFYWYRQILGQKVEFLVSFYNNEISEKSEIFDDQFSVERPDGSNFTLKIRSTKLEDSAMYFCASSDLAGGPNTDTQYFGPGTRLTVL.

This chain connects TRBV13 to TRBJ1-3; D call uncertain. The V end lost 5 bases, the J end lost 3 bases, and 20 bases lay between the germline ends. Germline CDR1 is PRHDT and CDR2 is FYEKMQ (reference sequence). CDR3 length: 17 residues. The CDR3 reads CASSTSWTGNFGNTIYF. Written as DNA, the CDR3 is TGTGCCAGCAGCACCTCCTGGACGGGGAACTTTGGAAACACCATATATTTT.

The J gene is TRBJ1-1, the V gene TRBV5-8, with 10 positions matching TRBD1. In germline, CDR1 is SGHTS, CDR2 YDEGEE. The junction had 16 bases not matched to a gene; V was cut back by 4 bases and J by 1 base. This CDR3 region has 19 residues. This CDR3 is CASSPEGSGQGLPNTEAFF. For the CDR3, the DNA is TGTGCCAGCAGCCCGGAGGGCTCGGGACAGGGGCTCCCGAACACTGAAGCTTTCTTT. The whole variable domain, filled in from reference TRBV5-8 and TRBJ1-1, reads EAGVTQSPTHLIKTRGQQATLRCSPISGHTSVYWYQQALGLGLQFLLWYDEGEERNRGNFPPRFSGRQFPNYSSELNVNALELEDSALYLCASSPEGSGQGLPNTEAFFGQGTRLTVV.

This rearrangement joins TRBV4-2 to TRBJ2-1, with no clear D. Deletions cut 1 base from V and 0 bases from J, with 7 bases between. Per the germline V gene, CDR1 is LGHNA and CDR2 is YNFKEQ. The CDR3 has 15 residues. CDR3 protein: CASSQVRSSYNEQFF. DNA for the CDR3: TGTGCCAGCAGCCAAGTAAGGAGCTCCTACAATGAGCAGTTCTTC.

The CDR3 DNA sequence: TGTGCCAGCCACAGGCTAGCGCTCACAGATACGCAGTATTTT. Residues: CASHRLALTDTQYF. This sequence joins TRBV6-1 and TRBJ2-3, with TRBD2 as a possible D gene (6 bases). The CDR3 is made up of 14 amino acids. The germline gives CDR1 MNHNS, CDR2 SASEGT. The V end was cut by 8 bases, the J end by 2 bases, with 14 bases between.

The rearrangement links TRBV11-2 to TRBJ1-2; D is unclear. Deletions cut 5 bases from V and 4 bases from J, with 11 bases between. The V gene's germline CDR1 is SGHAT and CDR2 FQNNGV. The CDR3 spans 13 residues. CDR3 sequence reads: CASSLGELYGYTF. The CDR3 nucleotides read TGTGCCAGCAGCCTAGGAGAGCTCTATGGCTACACCTTC.

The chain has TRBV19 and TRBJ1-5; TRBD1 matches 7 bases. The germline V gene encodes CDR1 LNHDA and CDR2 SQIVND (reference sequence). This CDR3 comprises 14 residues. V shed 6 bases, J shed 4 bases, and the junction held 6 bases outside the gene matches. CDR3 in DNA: TGTGCCAGTAGAGTAGGACAGGTTAATCAGCCCCAGCATTTT. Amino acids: CASRVGQVNQPQHF.

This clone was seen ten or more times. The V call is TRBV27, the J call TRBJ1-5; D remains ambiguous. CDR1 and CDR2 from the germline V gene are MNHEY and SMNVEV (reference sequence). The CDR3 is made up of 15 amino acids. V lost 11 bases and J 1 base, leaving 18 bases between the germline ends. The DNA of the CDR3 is TGTGCCGGGAGGCGAGAGGGATACAGCAATCAGCCCCAGCATTTT. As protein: CAGRREGYSNQPQHF.

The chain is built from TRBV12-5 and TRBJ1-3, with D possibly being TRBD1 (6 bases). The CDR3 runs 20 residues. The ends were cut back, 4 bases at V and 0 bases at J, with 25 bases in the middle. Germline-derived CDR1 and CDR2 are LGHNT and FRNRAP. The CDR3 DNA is TGTGCTAGTGGTTCAGACATCTTGACGCCGGGACATTACTCTGGAAACACCATATATTTT. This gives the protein CASGSDILTPGHYSGNTIYF.

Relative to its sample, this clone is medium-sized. The CDR3 region is CASRPRTGKSPFHSPLHF. CDR3 DNA: TGTGCAAGTCGCCCCAGGACAGGGAAGAGCCCCTTCCATTCACCCCTCCACTTT. This chain joins TRBV12-2 and TRBJ1-6; the table's D gene call, TRBD1, was not cross checked with the DNA. TRBV12-2 is a pseudogene. The CDR3 runs 18 residues.

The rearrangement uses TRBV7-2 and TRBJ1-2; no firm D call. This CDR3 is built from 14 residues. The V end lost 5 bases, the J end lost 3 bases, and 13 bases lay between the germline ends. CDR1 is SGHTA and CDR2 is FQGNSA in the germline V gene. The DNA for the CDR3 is TGTGCCAGCAGCCTCGCGCGGCCAGACTATGGCTACACCTTC. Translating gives CASSLARPDYGYTF.

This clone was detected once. CDR3 DNA: TGTGCCAGCAGCTCCCTCCCGGGACAGGGGGCATTCAGCTATGGCTACACCTTC. As protein: CASSSLPGQGAFSYGYTF. The chain employs TRBV7-3 and TRBJ1-2; TRBD1 aligns across 12 bases. With V trimmed by 4 bases and J by 4 bases, 13 bases remained unmatched. The CDR3 has 18 residues. Per germline, CDR1 SGHTA and CDR2 FQGTGA.

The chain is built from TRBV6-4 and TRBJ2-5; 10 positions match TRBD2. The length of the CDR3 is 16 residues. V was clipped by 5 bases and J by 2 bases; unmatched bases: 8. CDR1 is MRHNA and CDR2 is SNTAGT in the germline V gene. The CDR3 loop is CASSQRSGGGQETQYF. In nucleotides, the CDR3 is TGTGCCAGCAGTCAAAGAAGCGGGGGGGGGCAAGAGACCCAGTACTTC.

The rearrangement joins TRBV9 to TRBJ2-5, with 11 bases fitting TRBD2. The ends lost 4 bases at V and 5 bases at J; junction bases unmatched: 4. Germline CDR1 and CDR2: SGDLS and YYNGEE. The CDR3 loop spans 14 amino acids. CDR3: CASSPGTSGETQYF. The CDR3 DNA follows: TGTGCCAGCAGCCCAGGGACTAGCGGCGAGACCCAGTACTTC.

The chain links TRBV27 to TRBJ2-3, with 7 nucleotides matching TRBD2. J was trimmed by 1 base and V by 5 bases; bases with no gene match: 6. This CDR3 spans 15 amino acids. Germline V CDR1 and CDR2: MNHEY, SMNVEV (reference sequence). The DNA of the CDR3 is TGTGCCAGCAGTGCCTACAGCGGGGGCACAGATACGCAGTATTTT. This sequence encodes CASSAYSGGTDTQYF.

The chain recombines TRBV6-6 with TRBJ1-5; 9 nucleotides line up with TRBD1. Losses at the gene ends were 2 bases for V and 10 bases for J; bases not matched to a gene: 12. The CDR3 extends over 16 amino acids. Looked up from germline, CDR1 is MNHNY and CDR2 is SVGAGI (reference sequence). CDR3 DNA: TGTGCCAGCAGTTACGAGGCCGGGACAGGGAGGTATCCCCAGCATTTT. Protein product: CASSYEAGTGRYPQHF.